The 9 T cell receptor beta chains reported below all come from one sample, sequenced in a study of radiotherapy plus CTLA-4 blockade in lung cancer. Profiled with immunoSEQ multiplex PCR; TCRdb holds only in-frame clones, not every one. The table includes 120,000 or so clones, about 87% detected once. The source was peripheral blood, collected from a patient treated with radiotherapy plus ipilimumab. The receptors derive from a human donor with non-small cell lung cancer that progressed on radiotherapy plus ipilimumab.

About this clone itself: One end of the junction varies from germline; a read error may be responsible. This rearrangement joins TRBV5-1 to TRBJ1-2; 8 bases match TRBD1. The CDR3 sequence is 14 residues long. Germline-derived CDR1 and CDR2 are SGHRS and YFSETQ. The CDR3, as DNA: TGCGCCACCAGCGGACAGGGTGGTTCGGATGGCTACACCTTC. Its translation is CATSGQGGSDGYTF.

The CDR3 is CASSSGDRVGEKLFF. The CDR3 DNA reads TGTGCCAGCAGTTCCGGGGACAGGGTTGGAGAAAAACTGTTTTTT. This sequence joins TRBV6-5 and TRBJ1-4; 9 nucleotides match TRBD1. V dropped 4 bases and J dropped 8; count of bases not matched to a gene: 8. The CDR3 extends over 15 amino acids. Germline V gene data show CDR1 as MNHEY and CDR2 as SVGAGI.

The J gene is TRBJ2-3, the V gene TRBV6-5; possibly TRBD2 for D (6 bases). The germline V and J ends were trimmed by 8 bases and 2 bases, with 11 bases remaining between them. This CDR3 has 13 amino acids. Germline CDR1 and CDR2: MNHEY and SVGAGI. The CDR3 DNA is TGTGCCAGCTCGAGGAGGGACACAGATACGCAGTATTTT. Encoded protein: CASSRRDTDTQYF.

CDR3 nucleotide sequence: TGTGCCAGCAGCCTGGAGGGACGGAACACAGATACGCAGTATTTT. Translated: CASSLEGRNTDTQYF. The rearrangement links TRBV7-3 to TRBJ2-3; a weak D match, TRBD2 (6 bases). The ends were cut back, 5 bases at V and 2 bases at J, with 14 bases in the middle. The germline V gene has CDR1 SGHTA and CDR2 FQGTGA. CDR3 size: 15 residues.

The rearrangement joins TRBV2 to TRBJ1-4, with 8 bases fitting TRBD1. The CDR3 is made up of 15 amino acids. V dropped 6 bases and J dropped 5; count of bases not matched to a gene: 8. Germline V gene sequence: CDR1 SNHLY, CDR2 FYNNEI. CDR3 protein: CASRDWGQENEKLFF. The DNA for the CDR3 is TGTGCCAGCAGAGACTGGGGACAGGAAAATGAAAAACTGTTTTTT.

The V gene is TRBV5-1, the J gene TRBJ2-2, with D uncertain. Per germline, CDR1 SGHRS and CDR2 YFSETQ. The CDR3 extends over 14 amino acids. Trimming took 1 base from V and 0 from J, leaving 4 bases between them. This chain's CDR3 is CASSLRPNTGELFF. The DNA of the CDR3 is TGCGCCAGCAGCTTGAGACCGAACACCGGGGAGCTGTTTTTT.

This clone came up a few times. V usage is TRBV7-9 and J usage is TRBJ1-2, with D hard to call. The CDR3 runs to 14 residues. Looked up from germline, CDR1 is SEHNR and CDR2 is FQNEAQ (reference sequence). With 4 bases removed from V and 3 bases from J, the gap between germline ends came to 12 bases. The CDR3 region has the DNA TGTGCCAGCAGCTCAGATTATGGGGACTATGGCTACACCTTC. Encoded protein: CASSSDYGDYGYTF.

This chain joins TRBV5-1 and TRBJ2-5, with D possibly TRBD2 on 6 matching bases. The CDR3 spans 15 residues. Trimming left V 2 bases short and J 5 bases short, with 16 bases between. Germline-derived CDR1 and CDR2 are SGHRS and YFSETQ. CDR3 DNA: TGCGCCAGCAGCTTTGGAGCGGGCGGCTTCGAGACCCAGTACTTC. Its translation: CASSFGAGGFETQYF.

The V and J genes are TRBV2 and TRBJ2-7; 9 bases agree with TRBD2. Trimming cost V 0 bases and J 6 bases; bases outside gene matches: 6. Germline CDR1 is SNHLY and CDR2 is FYNNEI. The CDR3 runs to 15 residues. Here the CDR3 DNA reads TGTGCCAGCAGTGAAGCGGTGGGACTAGCAGCCGAGCAGTACTTC. It translates to CASSEAVGLAAEQYF.